Given below is one TCR beta chain in context. As yet, its antigen is unknown. The TRB libraries of cDNA were built by UMI-labeled 5' RACE. Following a re-call of the 5' RACE reads, TCRdb has one entry per CDR3 protein and lacks DNA. The table lists under 70,000 distinct CDR3 sequences. All CD8+ T cell subsets were sorted in triplicate at fewer than 350,000 cells each. This specimen belongs to a study of CXCR3-negative and CXCR3-positive naive CD8 T cells. Study findings and constraints: Between one naive subset and the other, surface CD5 was comparable, and TCR strength was inferred from TRB CDR3 properties. Memory CD8+ cells showed much lower diversity, while both naive subsets displayed comparably high diversity. After cryopreservation, CXCR3 expression dropped partially; most assays used fresh PBMCs.

The germline V gene has CDR1 MDHEN and CDR2 SYDVKM. The CDR3 sequence is 16 residues long. The chain carries TRBV28 and TRBJ1-1. Sequencing was performed on memory CD8+ T cells from blood. This clonotype originated in a human donor in good health. Some clones in this sample may be carry-over from other donors' samples. The CDR3 loop is CASSLATLFPNTEAFF.